This record covers a single T cell receptor beta chain. This sample is part of a study of memory CD4+ T cells and cytomegalovirus serostatus. The germline V gene encodes CDR1 DFQATT and CDR2 SNEGSKA (reference sequence). This CDR3 comprises 11 residues. The ends lost 5 bases at V and 10 bases at J; junction bases unmatched: 2. Sequencing used immunoSEQ multiplex PCR; TCRdb keeps in-frame clones, though not all of them. Counted here are around 40,000 clones, 70% to 80% occurring once; the ten biggest clones make up 0.79%. Single viable CD3+CD4+CD8-CD45RO+ cells were sorted as the memory CD4+ T cells. Serostatus was set by detecting CMV pp150, pp28, p38, p52 IgG.

The TCR sequence derives from an adult in good health and CMV-seronegative. The sample taken for sequencing was memory CD4+ T cells from blood. This chain links TRBV20-1 with TRBJ2-1, with 10 nucleotides matching TRBD1. Written as DNA, the CDR3 is TGCAGTGCTCAGGACAGGGGGGAGCAGTTCTTC. This gives the protein CSAQDRGEQFF.